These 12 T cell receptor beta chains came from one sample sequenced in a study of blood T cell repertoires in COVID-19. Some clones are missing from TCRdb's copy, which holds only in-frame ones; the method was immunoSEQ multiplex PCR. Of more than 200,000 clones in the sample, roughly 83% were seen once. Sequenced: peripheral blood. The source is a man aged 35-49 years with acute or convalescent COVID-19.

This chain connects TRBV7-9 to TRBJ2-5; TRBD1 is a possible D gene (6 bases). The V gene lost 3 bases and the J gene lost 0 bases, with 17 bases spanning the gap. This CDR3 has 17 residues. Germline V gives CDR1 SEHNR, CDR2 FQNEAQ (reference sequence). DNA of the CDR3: TGTGCCAGCAGCTTCTACCGGGACACGAGTTACCAAGAGACCCAGTACTTC. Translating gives CASSFYRDTSYQETQYF.

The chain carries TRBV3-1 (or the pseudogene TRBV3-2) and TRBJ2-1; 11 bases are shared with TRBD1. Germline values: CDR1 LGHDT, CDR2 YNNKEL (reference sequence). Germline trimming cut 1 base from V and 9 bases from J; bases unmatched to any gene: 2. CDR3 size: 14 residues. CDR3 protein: CASSQGTGGREQFF. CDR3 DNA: TGTGCCAGCAGCCAAGGGACAGGGGGCCGTGAGCAGTTCTTC.

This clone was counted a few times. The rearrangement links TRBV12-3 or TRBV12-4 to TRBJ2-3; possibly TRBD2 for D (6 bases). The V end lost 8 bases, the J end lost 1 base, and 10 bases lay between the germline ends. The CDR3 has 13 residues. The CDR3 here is CASVGTRTDTQYF. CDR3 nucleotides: TGTGCCAGCGTCGGGACTCGCACAGATACGCAGTATTTT.

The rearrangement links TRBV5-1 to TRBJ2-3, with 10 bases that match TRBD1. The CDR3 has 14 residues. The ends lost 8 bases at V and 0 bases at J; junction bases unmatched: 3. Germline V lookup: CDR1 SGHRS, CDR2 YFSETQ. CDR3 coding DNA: TGCGCCAGTGGGACAGGGGCAAGCACAGATACGCAGTATTTT. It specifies CASGTGASTDTQYF.

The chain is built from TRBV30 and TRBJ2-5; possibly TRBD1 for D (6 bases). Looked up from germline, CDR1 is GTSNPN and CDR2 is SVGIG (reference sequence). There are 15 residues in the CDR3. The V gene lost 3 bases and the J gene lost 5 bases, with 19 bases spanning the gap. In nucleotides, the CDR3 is TGTGCCTGGAGCCCTCAAGATACAGGGCGGGAGACCCAGTACTTC. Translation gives CAWSPQDTGRETQYF.

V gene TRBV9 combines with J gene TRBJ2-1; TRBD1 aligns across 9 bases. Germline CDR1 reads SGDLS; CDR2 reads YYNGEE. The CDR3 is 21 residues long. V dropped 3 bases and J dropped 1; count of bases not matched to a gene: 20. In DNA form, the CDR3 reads TGTGCCAGCAGCGCACTCCCGGGACAGGGTCTAGCGGACCAATCCTACAATGAGCAGTTCTTC. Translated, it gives CASSALPGQGLADQSYNEQFF.

This CDR3 is CASSLWRGGPDYNEQFF. The CDR3 DNA is TGTGCCAGCAGTTTATGGAGGGGAGGGCCAGACTACAATGAGCAGTTCTTC. The chain combines TRBV28 with TRBJ2-1; TRBD2 matches at 7 bases. Germline trimming cut 0 bases from V and 3 bases from J; bases unmatched to any gene: 8. This CDR3 has 17 amino acids. CDR1 and CDR2 (germline): MDHEN, SYDVKM.

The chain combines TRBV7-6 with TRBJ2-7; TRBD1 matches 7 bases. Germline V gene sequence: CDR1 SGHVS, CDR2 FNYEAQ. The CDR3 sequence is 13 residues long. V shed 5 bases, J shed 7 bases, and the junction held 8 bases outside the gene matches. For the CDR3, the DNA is TGTGCCAGCAGCCTAGACAGGGCCAGGGAGCAGTACTTC. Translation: CASSLDRAREQYF.

In nucleotides, the CDR3 is TGTGCCAGCAGCTTTTATTTGAGGACTAGCACAGATACGCAGTATTTT. As protein: CASSFYLRTSTDTQYF. V gene TRBV7-3 combines with J gene TRBJ2-3, with D possibly TRBD2 on 5 matching bases. V lost 3 bases and J lost 0, with 13 bases in between. CDR3 length: 16 residues. Germline V CDR1 and CDR2: SGHTA, FQGTGA.

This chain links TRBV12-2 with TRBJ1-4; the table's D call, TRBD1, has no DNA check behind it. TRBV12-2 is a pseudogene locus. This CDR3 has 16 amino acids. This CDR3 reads CASRPGTGKLSEKLFF. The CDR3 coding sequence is TGTGCAAGTCGCCCAGGGACAGGGAAGTTGTCAGAAAAACTGTTTTTT.

The CDR3 spells CASSPLTRLAGGNHEQYF. In nucleotides, the CDR3 is TGTGCCAGCTCACCCCTAACGCGACTAGCGGGAGGGAACCACGAGCAGTACTTC. The V gene is TRBV18, the J gene TRBJ2-7; the match to TRBD2 covers 14 bases. The CDR3 extends over 18 amino acids. V lost 3 bases and J lost 5; bases outside the gene matches: 12. CDR1 is KGHSH, CDR2 LQKENI, per germline.

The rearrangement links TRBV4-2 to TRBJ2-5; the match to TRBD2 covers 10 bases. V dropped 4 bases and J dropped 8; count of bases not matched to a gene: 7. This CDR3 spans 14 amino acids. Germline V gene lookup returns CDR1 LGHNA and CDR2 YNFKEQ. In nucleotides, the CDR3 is TGTGCCAGCAGCCCTCGGACTAGCGGATACACCCAGTACTTC. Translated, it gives CASSPRTSGYTQYF.